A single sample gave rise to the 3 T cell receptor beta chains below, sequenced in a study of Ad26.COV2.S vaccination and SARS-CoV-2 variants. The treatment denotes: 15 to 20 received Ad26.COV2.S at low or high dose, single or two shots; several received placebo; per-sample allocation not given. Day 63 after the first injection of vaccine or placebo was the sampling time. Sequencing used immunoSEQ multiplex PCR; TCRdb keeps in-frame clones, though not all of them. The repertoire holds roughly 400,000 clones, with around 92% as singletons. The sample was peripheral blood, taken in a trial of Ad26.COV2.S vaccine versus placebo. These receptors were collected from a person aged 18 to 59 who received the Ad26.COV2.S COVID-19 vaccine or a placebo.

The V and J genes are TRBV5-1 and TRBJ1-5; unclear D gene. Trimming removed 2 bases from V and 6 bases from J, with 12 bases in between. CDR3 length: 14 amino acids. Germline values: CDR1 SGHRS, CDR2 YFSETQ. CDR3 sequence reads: CASSFTADSQPQHF. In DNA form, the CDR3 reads TGCGCCAGCAGCTTTACGGCAGATAGTCAGCCCCAGCATTTT.

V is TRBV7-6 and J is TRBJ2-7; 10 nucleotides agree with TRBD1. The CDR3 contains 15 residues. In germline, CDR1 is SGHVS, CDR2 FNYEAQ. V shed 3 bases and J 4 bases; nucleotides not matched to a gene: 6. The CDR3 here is CASSLYGTGDYEQYF. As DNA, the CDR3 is TGTGCCAGCAGCTTGTATGGGACAGGGGATTACGAGCAGTACTTC.

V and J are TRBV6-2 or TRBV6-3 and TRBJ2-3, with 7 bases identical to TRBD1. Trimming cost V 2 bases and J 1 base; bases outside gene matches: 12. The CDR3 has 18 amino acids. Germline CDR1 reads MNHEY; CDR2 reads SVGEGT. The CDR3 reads CASSYPEGRGLRTDTQYF. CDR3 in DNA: TGTGCCAGCAGTTACCCGGAAGGAAGGGGGCTCCGCACAGATACGCAGTATTTT.